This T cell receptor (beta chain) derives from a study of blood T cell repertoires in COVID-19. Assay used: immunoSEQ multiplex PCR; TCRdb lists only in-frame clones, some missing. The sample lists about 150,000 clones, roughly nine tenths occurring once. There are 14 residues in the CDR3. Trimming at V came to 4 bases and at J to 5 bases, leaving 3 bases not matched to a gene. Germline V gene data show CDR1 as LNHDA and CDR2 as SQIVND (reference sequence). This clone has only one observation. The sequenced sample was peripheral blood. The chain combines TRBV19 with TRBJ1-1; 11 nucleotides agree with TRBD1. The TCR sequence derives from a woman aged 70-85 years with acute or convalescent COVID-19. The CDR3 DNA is TGTGCCAGTAGTACGGGACAGGGGGTGACTGAAGCTTTCTTT. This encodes CASSTGQGVTEAFF.